Listed here are 22 T cell receptor beta chains from one sample, sequenced in a study of Graves' ophthalmopathy and Graves' hyperthyroidism. The authors amplified TCR beta CDR3 regions from RNA transcripts. HTBI-primed RT-PCR formed the first round, and a multiplex PCR formed the second. TCRdb re-called the multiplex PCR reads with MiXCR, one entry per CDR3 protein. The sample records hundreds of thousands of distinct CDR3 sequences, 45% to 55% being singletons. Material for sequencing was peripheral blood. The receptor set was obtained from an adult man with Graves' ophthalmopathy.

The V gene is TRBV10-3, the J gene TRBJ1-3; 7 bases map to TRBD1. The CDR3 spans 17 residues. V shed 5 bases and J 0 bases; nucleotides not matched to a gene: 10. The germline V gene has CDR1 ENHRY and CDR2 SYGVKD. CDR3 sequence: CAISPRYRGYSGNTIYF. DNA for the CDR3: TGTGCCATCAGTCCGCGCTACAGGGGCTACTCTGGAAACACCATATATTTT.

The V gene is TRBV5-5, the J gene TRBJ2-5, with TRBD1 matching over 9 bases. Trimming took 4 bases from V and 7 from J; bases not matched to a gene: 8. The CDR3 is 14 amino acids. Germline CDR1 SGHKS, CDR2 YYEKEE (reference sequence). This CDR3 is CASSQGQGSVTQYF. The CDR3 nucleotides read TGTGCCAGCAGCCAGGGACAGGGTTCGGTGACCCAGTACTTC.

This chain uses TRBV4-1 with TRBJ1-1, with a tentative D call TRBD1 (5 bases). The CDR3 runs to 16 residues. Germline loops: CDR1 MGHRA, CDR2 YSYEKL. The V end lost 2 bases, the J end lost 3 bases, and 16 bases lay between the germline ends. CDR3 nucleotide sequence: TGCGCCAGCAGCCAACTTGCCTTTCTGGGGGACACTGAAGCTTTCTTT. Protein: CASSQLAFLGDTEAFF.

The sample holds a few counts of this clonotype. This chain connects TRBV15 to TRBJ2-7; 11 bases are a match to TRBD1. J was trimmed by 2 bases and V by 1 base; bases with no gene match: 4. Germline CDR1 LNHNV, CDR2 YYDKDF (reference sequence). The CDR3 length is 16 residues. For the CDR3, the DNA is TGTGCCACCAGCAGAGCCCGGGACAGGGGGACCTACGAGCAGTACTTC. Translated, it gives CATSRARDRGTYEQYF.

The genes are TRBV9 and TRBJ1-2; 7 bases line up with TRBD1. Trimming took 2 bases from V and 5 from J; bases not matched to a gene: 15. Germline-derived CDR1 and CDR2 are SGDLS and YYNGEE. The CDR3 has 17 residues. The CDR3 protein is CASSVETGLYHPYGYTF. The CDR3 coding sequence is TGTGCCAGCAGCGTCGAGACAGGGCTTTATCACCCGTATGGCTACACCTTC.

CDR3 sequence reads: CASSIWTQETQYF. The DNA of the CDR3 is TGTGCCAGCAGCATTTGGACACAAGAGACCCAGTACTTC. The chain uses TRBV7-2 and TRBJ2-5; D is perhaps TRBD1 (5 bases). CDR1 and CDR2 (germline): SGHTA, FQGNSA. V shed 5 bases and J shed 2 bases, with 9 bases lying between them. CDR3 length: 13 amino acids.

V and J are TRBV20-1 and TRBJ2-7; 7 nucleotides agree with TRBD1. Looked up from germline, CDR1 is DFQATT and CDR2 is SNEGSKA (reference sequence). V shed 8 bases, J shed 3 bases, and the junction held 4 bases outside the gene matches. The CDR3 is made up of 11 amino acids. The CDR3 reads CSLAGGYEQYF. The CDR3 DNA reads as TGCAGTTTAGCAGGGGGCTACGAGCAGTACTTC.

In this sample, this clonotype turned up a few times. DNA for the CDR3: TGCAGCGTTCGACCGGTTACTGAAGCTTTCTTT. This gives the protein CSVRPVTEAFF. The chain couples TRBV29-1 to TRBJ1-1; unclear D gene. Germline V lookup: CDR1 SQVTM, CDR2 ANQGSEA. This CDR3 contains 11 residues. Trimming left V 5 bases short and J 5 bases short, with 9 bases between.

The chain links TRBV4-1 to TRBJ2-5; possibly TRBD2 for D (6 bases). Germline CDR1 and CDR2: MGHRA and YSYEKL. The V end lost 5 bases, the J end lost 2 bases, and 12 bases lay between the germline ends. This CDR3 contains 14 residues. DNA of the CDR3: TGCGCCAGCAGCGGAGGGGCAGAACAAGAGACCCAGTACTTC. This sequence encodes CASSGGAEQETQYF.

The rearrangement uses TRBV14 and TRBJ1-5; TRBD1 might be the D (6 bases). The V end lost 1 base, the J end lost 0 bases, and 7 bases lay between the germline ends. From germline, CDR1 is SGHDN and CDR2 FVKESK. This CDR3 is 15 amino acids long. The CDR3 DNA follows: TGTGCCAGCAGCCAAGGCAGGGGTAGCAATCAGCCCCAGCATTTT. Encoded protein: CASSQGRGSNQPQHF.

In this sample, this clonotype turned up a few times. This chain joins TRBV24-1 and TRBJ2-2, with a weak D call TRBD1 (6 bases). V lost 4 bases to trimming and J lost 2 bases, with 16 bases between them. This CDR3 has 17 residues. Germline CDR1 KGHDR, CDR2 SFDVKD. The CDR3 DNA is TGTGCCACCAGTGACCCTAAGGACAGCACTAACACCGGGGAGCTGTTTTTT. Its protein product is CATSDPKDSTNTGELFF.

J is TRBJ2-3 and V is TRBV29-1, with D uncertain. V lost 4 bases to trimming and J lost 12 bases, with 20 bases between them. The CDR3 loop spans 13 amino acids. From germline, CDR1 is SQVTM and CDR2 ANQGSEA. The CDR3 sequence: CSVVAPLTRKQYF. The CDR3 bases are TGCAGCGTTGTGGCCCCCCTGACCAGGAAACAGTATTTT.

The chain is built from TRBV20-1 and TRBJ2-5; 7 bases are shared with TRBD2. CDR3 length: 14 residues. Per the germline V gene, CDR1 is DFQATT and CDR2 is SNEGSKA (reference sequence). With V trimmed by 3 bases and J by 5 bases, 9 bases remained unmatched. The DNA for the CDR3 is TGCAGTGCTAGTAGGCCGGGGGGAGGGGAGACCCAGTACTTC. This gives the protein CSASRPGGGETQYF.

The rearrangement links TRBV9 to TRBJ1-4; 9 positions match TRBD1. Germline CDR1 reads SGDLS; CDR2 reads YYNGEE. V lost 0 bases, J lost 5 bases, and 5 bases stayed unmatched. The CDR3 length is 16 residues. The DNA for the CDR3 is TGTGCCAGCAGCGTAGATGGGACAGGGTTCAATGAAAAACTGTTTTTT. Protein product: CASSVDGTGFNEKLFF.

The chain has TRBV10-3 and TRBJ2-6; TRBD1 matches at 8 bases. V shed 3 bases and J 1 base; nucleotides not matched to a gene: 8. The CDR3 covers 18 residues. The germline CDR1 and CDR2 sequences are ENHRY and SYGVKD. The CDR3 nucleotides read TGTGCCATCAGTGACCCCGACAGGGGAGGTTCTGGGGCCAACGTCCTGACTTTC. Translated, it gives CAISDPDRGGSGANVLTF.

CDR3 protein: CASSGAAYLGGYTF. In nucleotides, the CDR3 is TGTGCCAGCAGCGGTGCGGCTTATCTGGGAGGCTACACCTTC. The gene calls are TRBV9 and TRBJ1-2, with D unclear. From germline, CDR1 is SGDLS and CDR2 YYNGEE. The germline V and J ends were trimmed by 3 bases and 8 bases, with 17 bases remaining between them. The CDR3 has 14 residues.

This chain uses TRBV10-1 with TRBJ1-1, with no clear D. Per the germline V gene, CDR1 is WNHNN and CDR2 is SYGVQD (reference sequence). This CDR3 is built from 13 residues. The ends were cut back, 4 bases at V and 1 base at J, with 7 bases in the middle. CDR3 in DNA: TGCGCCAGCAGTGGTCGACAGAACACTGAAGCTTTCTTT. Translated: CASSGRQNTEAFF.

This sequence joins TRBV7-3 and TRBJ2-2, with a possible D match to TRBD2 (6 bases). Trimming took 4 bases from V and 1 from J, leaving 10 bases between them. This CDR3 has 15 residues. Germline CDR1 reads SGHTA; CDR2 reads FQGTGA. CDR3 nucleotide sequence: TGTGCCAGCAGCTCCCAAGCGGGGAACACCGGGGAGCTGTTTTTT. Protein: CASSSQAGNTGELFF.

The chain combines TRBV10-3 with TRBJ2-3; D is possibly TRBD1 (5 bases). Germline values: CDR1 ENHRY, CDR2 SYGVKD. Trimming removed 0 bases from V and 4 bases from J, with 5 bases in between. This CDR3 is 13 amino acids long. CDR3 protein: CAISESGPDTQYF. CDR3 nucleotides: TGTGCCATCAGTGAGTCGGGGCCAGATACGCAGTATTTT.

The DNA of the CDR3 is TGCGCGTCAGCCCCGGCTAGCGGGAGTGAGACCCAGTACTTC. Amino acids: CASAPASGSETQYF. This rearrangement joins TRBV29-1 to TRBJ2-5, with 10 bases identical to TRBD2. This CDR3 spans 14 amino acids. CDR1 SQVTM and CDR2 ANQGSEA come from the germline V gene.

This chain uses TRBV19 with TRBJ2-7; D is possibly TRBD1 or TRBD2 (5 bases each). This CDR3 is built from 14 residues. Germline V CDR1 and CDR2: LNHDA, SQIVND (reference sequence). V was cut by 7 bases and J by 1 base, with 14 bases left in between. The CDR3 protein is CASNSGTASYEQYF. CDR3 nucleotides: TGTGCCAGTAACTCCGGGACGGCTTCCTACGAGCAGTACTTC. Using reference TRBV19 and TRBJ2-7 for the parts outside the CDR3, the full variable domain is DGGITQSPKYLFRKEGQNVTLSCEQNLNHDAMYWYRQDPGQGLRLIYYSQIVNDFQKGDIAEGYSVSREKKESFPLTVTSAQKNPTAFYLCASNSGTASYEQYFGPGTRLTVT.

In its sample, this clonotype was seen a few times. This chain uses TRBV2 with TRBJ1-1; no reliable D call. This CDR3 comprises 11 residues. Looked up from germline, CDR1 is SNHLY and CDR2 is FYNNEI. V was shortened by 3 bases and J by 8 bases, with 7 bases between the two germline ends. CDR3 coding DNA: TGTGCCAGCAGTGATCAAGTCGAAGCTTTCTTT. Translating it yields CASSDQVEAFF.